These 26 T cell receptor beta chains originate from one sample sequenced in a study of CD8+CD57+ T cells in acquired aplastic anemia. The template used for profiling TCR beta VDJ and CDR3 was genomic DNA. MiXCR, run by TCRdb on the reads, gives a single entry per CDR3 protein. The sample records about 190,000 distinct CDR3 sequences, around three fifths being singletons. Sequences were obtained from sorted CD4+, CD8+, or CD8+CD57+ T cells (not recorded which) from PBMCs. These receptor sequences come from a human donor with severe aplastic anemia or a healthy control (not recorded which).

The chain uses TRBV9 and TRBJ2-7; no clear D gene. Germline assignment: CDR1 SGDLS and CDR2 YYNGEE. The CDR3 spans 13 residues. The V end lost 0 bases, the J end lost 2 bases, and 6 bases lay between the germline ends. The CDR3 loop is CASSVDSAYEQYF. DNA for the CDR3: TGTGCCAGCAGCGTAGACAGTGCCTACGAGCAGTACTTC.

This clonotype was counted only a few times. In DNA form, the CDR3 reads TGTGCCAGCAGCTTACTGTCAGGGCCCGAAGCTTTCTTT. Amino acids: CASSLLSGPEAFF. V gene TRBV7-9 combines with J gene TRBJ1-1; TRBD1 might be the D (5 bases). The CDR3 loop spans 13 amino acids. Trimming cost V 2 bases and J 8 bases, with 12 bases left between them. Germline V lookup: CDR1 SEHNR, CDR2 FQNEAQ (reference sequence).

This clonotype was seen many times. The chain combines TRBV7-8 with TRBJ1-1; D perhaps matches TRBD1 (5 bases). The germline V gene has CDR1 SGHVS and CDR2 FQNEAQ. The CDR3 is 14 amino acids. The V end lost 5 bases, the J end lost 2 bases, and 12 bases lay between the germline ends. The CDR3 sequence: CASSNRRGNTEAFF. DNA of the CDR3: TGTGCCAGCAGCAACCGAAGGGGCAACACTGAAGCTTTCTTT.

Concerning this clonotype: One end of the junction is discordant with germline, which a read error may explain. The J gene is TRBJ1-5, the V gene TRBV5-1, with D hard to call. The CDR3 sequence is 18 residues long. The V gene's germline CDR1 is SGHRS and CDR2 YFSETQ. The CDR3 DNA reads TGTGCCAGCAGCGCTCGGCACAACCCGACGGAGTCTAATCAGCCCCAGCATTTT. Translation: CASSARHNPTESNQPQHF.

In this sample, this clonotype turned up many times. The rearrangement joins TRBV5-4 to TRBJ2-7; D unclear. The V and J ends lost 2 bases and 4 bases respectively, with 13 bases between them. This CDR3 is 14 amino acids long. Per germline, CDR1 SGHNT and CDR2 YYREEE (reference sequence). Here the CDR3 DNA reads TGTGCCAGCAGCTTAGGCGTTAAGGCGTACGAGCAGTACTTC. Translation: CASSLGVKAYEQYF.

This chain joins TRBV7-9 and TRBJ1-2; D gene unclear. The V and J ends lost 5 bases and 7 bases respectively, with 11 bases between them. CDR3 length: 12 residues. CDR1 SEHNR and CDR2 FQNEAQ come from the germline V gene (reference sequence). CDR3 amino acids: CASSASDIGYTF. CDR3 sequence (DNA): TGTGCCAGCAGCGCATCCGATATTGGCTACACCTTC.

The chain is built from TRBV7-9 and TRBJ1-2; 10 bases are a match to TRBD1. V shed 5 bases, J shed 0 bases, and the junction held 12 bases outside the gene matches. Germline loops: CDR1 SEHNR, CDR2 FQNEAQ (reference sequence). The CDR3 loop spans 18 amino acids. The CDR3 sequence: CASSPPPGQGFTNYGYTF. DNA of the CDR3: TGTGCCAGCAGCCCCCCGCCGGGACAGGGGTTCACTAACTATGGCTACACCTTC.

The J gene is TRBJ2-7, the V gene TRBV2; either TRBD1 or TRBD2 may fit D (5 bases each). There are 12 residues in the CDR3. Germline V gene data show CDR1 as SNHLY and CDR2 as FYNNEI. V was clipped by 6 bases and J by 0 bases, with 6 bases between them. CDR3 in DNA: TGTGCCAGCAGGGGGGACTCCTACGAGCAGTACTTC. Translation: CASRGDSYEQYF.

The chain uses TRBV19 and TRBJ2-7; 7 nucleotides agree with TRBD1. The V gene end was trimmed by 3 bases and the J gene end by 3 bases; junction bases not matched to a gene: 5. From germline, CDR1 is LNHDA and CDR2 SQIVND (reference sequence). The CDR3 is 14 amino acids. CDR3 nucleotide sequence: TGTGCCAGTAGTATGGGACAGTACATCTACGAGCAGTACTTC. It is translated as CASSMGQYIYEQYF.

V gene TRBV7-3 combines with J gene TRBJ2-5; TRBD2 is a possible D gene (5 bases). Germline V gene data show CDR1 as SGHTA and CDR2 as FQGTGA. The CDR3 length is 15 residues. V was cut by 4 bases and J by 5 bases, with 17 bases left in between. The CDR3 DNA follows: TGTGCCAGCAGCTCCTTTGGGAGTAGTCGGGAGACCCAGTACTTC. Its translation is CASSSFGSSRETQYF.

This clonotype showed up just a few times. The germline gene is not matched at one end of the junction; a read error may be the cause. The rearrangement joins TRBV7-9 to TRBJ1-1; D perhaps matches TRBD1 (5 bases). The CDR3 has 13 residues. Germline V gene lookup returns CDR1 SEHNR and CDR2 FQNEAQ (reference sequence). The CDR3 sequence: CSVEGQMGTEAFF. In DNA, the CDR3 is TGCAGCGTTGAGGGGCAAATGGGCACTGAAGCTTTCTTT.

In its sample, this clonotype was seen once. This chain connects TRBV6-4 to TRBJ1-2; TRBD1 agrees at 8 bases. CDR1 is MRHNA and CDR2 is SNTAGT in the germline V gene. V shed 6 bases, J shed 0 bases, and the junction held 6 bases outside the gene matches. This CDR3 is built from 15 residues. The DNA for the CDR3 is TGTGCCAGCAGCGCCGGGACAGGAGCTAACTATGGCTACACCTTC. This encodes CASSAGTGANYGYTF.

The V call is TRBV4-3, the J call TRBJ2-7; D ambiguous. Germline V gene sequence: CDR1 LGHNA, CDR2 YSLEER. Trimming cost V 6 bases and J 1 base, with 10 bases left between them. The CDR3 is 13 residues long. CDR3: CASSWSPSYEQYF. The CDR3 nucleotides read TGCGCCAGCAGTTGGTCCCCATCCTACGAGCAGTACTTC.

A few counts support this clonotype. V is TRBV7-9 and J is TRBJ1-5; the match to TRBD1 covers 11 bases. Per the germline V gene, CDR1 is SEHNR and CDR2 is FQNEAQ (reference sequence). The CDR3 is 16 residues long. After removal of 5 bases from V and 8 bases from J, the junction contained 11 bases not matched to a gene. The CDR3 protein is CASSQQDRGLREPQHF. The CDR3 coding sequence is TGTGCCAGCAGCCAACAGGACAGGGGGCTAAGAGAGCCCCAGCATTTT.

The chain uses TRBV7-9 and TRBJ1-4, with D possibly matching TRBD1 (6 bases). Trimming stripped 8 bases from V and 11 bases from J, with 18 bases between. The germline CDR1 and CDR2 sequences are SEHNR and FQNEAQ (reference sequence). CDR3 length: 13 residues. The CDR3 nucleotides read TGTGCCAGCTCCGGGGGGGCGGTTGGGAAACTGTTTTTT. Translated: CASSGGAVGKLFF.

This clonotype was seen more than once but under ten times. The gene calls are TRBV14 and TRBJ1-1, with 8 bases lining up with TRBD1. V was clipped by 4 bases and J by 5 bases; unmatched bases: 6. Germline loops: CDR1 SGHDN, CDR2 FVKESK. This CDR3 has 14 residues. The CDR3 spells CASSLLRTGTEAFF. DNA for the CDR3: TGTGCCAGCAGCCTACTCAGGACAGGGACTGAAGCTTTCTTT.

CDR3 bases: TGTGCCAGCAGCTTAGGCGGTAGCGGGACAGAGACCCAGTACTTC. Translating it yields CASSLGGSGTETQYF. The chain is built from TRBV7-9 and TRBJ2-5; the match to TRBD2 covers 8 bases. The V gene's germline CDR1 is SEHNR and CDR2 FQNEAQ (reference sequence). The junction had 5 bases not matched to a gene; V was cut back by 1 base and J by 4 bases. CDR3 length: 15 amino acids.

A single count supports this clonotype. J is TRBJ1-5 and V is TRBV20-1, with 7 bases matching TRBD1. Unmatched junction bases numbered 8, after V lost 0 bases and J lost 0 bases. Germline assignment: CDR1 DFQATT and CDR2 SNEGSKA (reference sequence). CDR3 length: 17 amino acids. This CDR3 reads CSARDPQGEVSNQPQHF. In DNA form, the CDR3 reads TGCAGTGCTAGAGATCCTCAGGGGGAGGTTAGCAATCAGCCCCAGCATTTT.

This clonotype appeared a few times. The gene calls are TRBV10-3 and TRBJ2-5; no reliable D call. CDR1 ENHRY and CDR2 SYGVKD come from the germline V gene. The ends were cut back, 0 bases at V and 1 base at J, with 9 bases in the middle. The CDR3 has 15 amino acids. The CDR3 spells CAISESSQAQETQYF. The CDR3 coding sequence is TGTGCCATCAGTGAGTCGAGTCAGGCCCAAGAGACCCAGTACTTC.

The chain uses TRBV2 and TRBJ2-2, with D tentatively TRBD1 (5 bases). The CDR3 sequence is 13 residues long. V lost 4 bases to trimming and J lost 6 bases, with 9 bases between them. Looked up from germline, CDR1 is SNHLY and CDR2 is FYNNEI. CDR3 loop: CASSVYRPGELFF. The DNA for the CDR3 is TGTGCCAGCAGTGTTTACAGGCCCGGGGAGCTGTTTTTT.

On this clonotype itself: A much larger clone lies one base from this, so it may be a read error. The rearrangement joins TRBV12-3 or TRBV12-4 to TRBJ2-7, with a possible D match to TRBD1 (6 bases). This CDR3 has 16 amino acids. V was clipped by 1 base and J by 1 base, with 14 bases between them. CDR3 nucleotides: TGTGCCAGCAGTTTAGACAGGGAAGGAAAATCCTACGAGCAGTACGTC. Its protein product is CASSLDREGKSYEQYV.

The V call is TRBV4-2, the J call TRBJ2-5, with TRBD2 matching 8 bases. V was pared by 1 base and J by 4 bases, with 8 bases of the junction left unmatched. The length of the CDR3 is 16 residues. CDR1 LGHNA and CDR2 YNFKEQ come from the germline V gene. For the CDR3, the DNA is TGTGCCAGCAGCCAAGGGGCGGGGGGAACGGGAGAGACCCAGTACTTC. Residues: CASSQGAGGTGETQYF.

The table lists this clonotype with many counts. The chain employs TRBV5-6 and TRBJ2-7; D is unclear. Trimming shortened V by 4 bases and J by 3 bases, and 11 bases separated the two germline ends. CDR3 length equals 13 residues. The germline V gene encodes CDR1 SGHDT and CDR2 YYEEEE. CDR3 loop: CASSPSIGYEQYF. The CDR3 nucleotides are TGTGCCAGCAGCCCCTCTATTGGCTACGAGCAGTACTTC.

The CDR3: CASSLGTSGTADTQYF. The CDR3 bases are TGTGCCAGCAGCTTAGGGACTAGCGGGACAGCAGATACGCAGTATTTT. This sequence joins TRBV7-3 and TRBJ2-3; 13 nucleotides match TRBD2. The germline CDR1 and CDR2 sequences are SGHTA and FQGTGA. The junction had 3 bases not matched to a gene; V was cut back by 2 bases and J by 4 bases. This CDR3 contains 16 residues.

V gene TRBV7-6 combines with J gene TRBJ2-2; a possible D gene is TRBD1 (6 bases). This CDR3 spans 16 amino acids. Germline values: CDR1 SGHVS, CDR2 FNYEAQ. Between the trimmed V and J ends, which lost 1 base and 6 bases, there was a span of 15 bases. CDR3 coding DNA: TGTGCCAGCAGCTTAGGGACAGCTTTCACACCCGGGGAGCTGTTTTTT. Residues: CASSLGTAFTPGELFF.

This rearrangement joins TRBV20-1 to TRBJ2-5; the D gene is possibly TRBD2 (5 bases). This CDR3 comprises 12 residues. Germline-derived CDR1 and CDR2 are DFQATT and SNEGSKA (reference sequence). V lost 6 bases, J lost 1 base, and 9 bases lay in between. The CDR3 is CSARRAQETQYF. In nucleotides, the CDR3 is TGCAGTGCAAGGCGGGCCCAAGAGACCCAGTACTTC.